These 16 T cell receptor beta chains came from one sample sequenced in a study of cytomegalovirus exposure and HLA in healthy donors. Assay used: immunoSEQ multiplex PCR; TCRdb lists only in-frame clones, some missing. Of about 170,000 clones in the sample, 86% were seen once. Sequencing input: PBMCs. Receptors originate from a man aged 18 to 29 in good health and CMV-seropositive.

This sequence joins TRBV7-8 and TRBJ1-2, with unresolved D. The CDR3 contains 15 residues. Germline CDR1 and CDR2: SGHVS and FQNEAQ. V was pared by 2 bases and J by 0 bases, with 10 bases between. The CDR3 DNA is TGTGCCAGCAGCTTAAGAGCCGGAGCTAACTATGGCTACACCTTC. Translation: CASSLRAGANYGYTF.

Turning to this clone: Other DNA sequences in the sample encode the same CDR3. The CDR3 DNA reads TGCAGCGTTCGGGACAGGGTCACTGAAGCTTTCTTT. This codes for CSVRDRVTEAFF. The chain is built from TRBV29-1 and TRBJ1-1; 9 bases agree with TRBD1. Losses at the gene ends were 5 bases for V and 4 bases for J; bases not matched to a gene: 2. The V gene's germline CDR1 is SQVTM and CDR2 ANQGSEA. There are 12 residues in the CDR3.

This chain connects TRBV28 to TRBJ2-5; D is unclear. V lost 8 bases and J lost 7, with 20 bases in between. There are 14 residues in the CDR3. Germline V gene lookup returns CDR1 MDHEN and CDR2 SYDVKM. CDR3 region: CASGRPLRSGTQYF. CDR3 DNA: TGTGCCAGCGGGCGTCCGCTCAGATCAGGGACCCAGTACTTC.

V and J are TRBV29-1 and TRBJ2-1, with D possibly being TRBD2 (6 bases). Germline V CDR1 and CDR2: SQVTM, ANQGSEA. This CDR3 is 14 amino acids long. Trimming removed 3 bases from V and 6 bases from J, with 15 bases in between. The CDR3 reads CSVDAGLAVNEQFF. In DNA form, the CDR3 reads TGCAGCGTTGATGCGGGGTTAGCCGTCAATGAGCAGTTCTTC.

The rearrangement uses TRBV10-3 and TRBJ2-7; the match to TRBD2 covers 16 bases. V lost 6 bases, J lost 7 bases, and 12 bases stayed unmatched. The length of the CDR3 is 17 residues. Germline lookup yields CDR1 ENHRY and CDR2 SYGVKD. Written as DNA, the CDR3 is TGTGCCATCAGGGATCCGGGACTAGCGGGGGGGCCGGAGGAGCAGTACTTC. Encoded protein: CAIRDPGLAGGPEEQYF.

The J gene is TRBJ2-3, the V gene TRBV25-1, with D possibly TRBD2 on 5 matching bases. The ends were cut back, 11 bases at V and 2 bases at J, with 14 bases in the middle. There are 13 residues in the CDR3. Germline CDR1 is MGHDK and CDR2 is SYGVNS. CDR3 in amino acids: CAAGGQLTDTQYF. The CDR3 nucleotides read TGTGCCGCAGGCGGGCAGCTCACAGATACGCAGTATTTT.

The chain couples TRBV28 to TRBJ1-5; D is possibly TRBD1 (5 bases). The CDR3 contains 14 residues. The ends were cut back, 6 bases at V and 5 bases at J, with 14 bases in the middle. Germline CDR1 MDHEN, CDR2 SYDVKM. The CDR3: CASRFDRGYQPQHF. In DNA form, the CDR3 reads TGTGCCAGCAGATTCGACAGAGGTTATCAGCCCCAGCATTTT.

The chain joins TRBV19 to TRBJ1-1; D ambiguous. With 5 bases removed from V and 2 bases from J, the gap between germline ends came to 6 bases. The CDR3 spans 12 residues. Germline assignment: CDR1 LNHDA and CDR2 SQIVND (reference sequence). In DNA form, the CDR3 reads TGTGCCAGTAGTCAACTAAACACTGAAGCTTTCTTT. It translates to CASSQLNTEAFF.

The chain is built from TRBV9 and TRBJ2-7; TRBD2 aligns across 15 bases. With 4 bases clipped from V and 3 bases from J, the junction kept 5 bases outside the gene matches. Germline V lookup: CDR1 SGDLS, CDR2 YYNGEE. The length of the CDR3 is 16 residues. CDR3 sequence reads: CASSTGTSGRFYEQYF. DNA for the CDR3: TGTGCCAGCAGCACAGGGACTAGCGGGAGGTTCTACGAGCAGTACTTC.

The chain carries TRBV5-6 and TRBJ2-7, with TRBD2 as a possible D gene (6 bases). This CDR3 comprises 14 residues. Per germline, CDR1 SGHDT and CDR2 YYEEEE. Trimming pared 1 base from V and 2 bases from J, leaving 10 bases between. The CDR3 region has the DNA TGTGCCAGCAGCTTGTTAGCGGCGGCCTACGAGCAGTACTTC. Amino acids: CASSLLAAAYEQYF.

The CDR3 sequence: CASSLTQRGDGELFF. For the CDR3, the DNA is TGTGCCAGCAGCTTAACGCAGCGGGGCGACGGGGAGCTGTTTTTT. The chain recombines TRBV7-3 with TRBJ2-2, with TRBD2 identical over 7 bases. CDR1 SGHTA and CDR2 FQGTGA come from the germline V gene. This CDR3 has 15 residues. J was trimmed by 7 bases and V by 0 bases; bases with no gene match: 5.

The chain employs TRBV7-9 and TRBJ2-3; 15 nucleotides align to TRBD2. Germline V lookup: CDR1 SEHNR, CDR2 FQNEAQ (reference sequence). This CDR3 has 17 amino acids. V dropped 4 bases and J dropped 11; count of bases not matched to a gene: 13. CDR3 nucleotides: TGTGCCAGCAGCTCCCGCGGACTAGCGGGAGGGGTCAGCGGGCAGTATTTT. Translated, it gives CASSSRGLAGGVSGQYF.

The genes are TRBV6-5 and TRBJ2-7; perhaps TRBD1 as D (6 bases). The CDR3 totals 13 residues. Germline lookup yields CDR1 MNHEY and CDR2 SVGAGI. V was clipped by 6 bases and J by 4 bases, with 13 bases between them. The DNA for the CDR3 is TGTGCCAGCAGCCAACAACAGGGATACGAGCAGTACTTC. Translation gives CASSQQQGYEQYF.

This clone has ten or more counts. Other DNA sequences in this specimen translate into the identical CDR3. The chain joins TRBV29-1 to TRBJ2-7, with TRBD2 identical over 9 bases. Losses at the gene ends were 2 bases for V and 6 bases for J; bases not matched to a gene: 8. Germline V lookup: CDR1 SQVTM, CDR2 ANQGSEA. This CDR3 spans 14 amino acids. The CDR3 sequence: CSVEFGSGSSEQYF. CDR3 in DNA: TGCAGCGTTGAATTTGGTAGCGGGAGTAGCGAGCAGTACTTC.

Here the CDR3 DNA reads TGTGCCAGCAGCGTAGGGGGGACAGGGGCTTCTGGGGCCAACGTCCTGACTTTC. This translates into CASSVGGTGASGANVLTF. The chain links TRBV9 to TRBJ2-6, with 10 bases fitting TRBD1. The CDR3 is 18 amino acids. The J segment lost 1 base and the V segment lost 0 bases, leaving 4 bases of the junction unmatched. Germline assignment: CDR1 SGDLS and CDR2 YYNGEE.

The gene calls are TRBV10-3 and TRBJ2-1, with a tentative D call TRBD2 (6 bases). CDR1 and CDR2 (germline): ENHRY, SYGVKD. This CDR3 is 12 amino acids long. V lost 6 bases and J lost 5, with 8 bases in between. CDR3 loop: CAIRGLDNEQFF. DNA for the CDR3: TGTGCCATCAGGGGACTGGACAATGAGCAGTTCTTC.